This is a list of T cell receptor beta chains from one sample in a study of CD8 T cells in Susac syndrome. TCRdb re-derived calls from the immunoSEQ multiplex PCR reads in MiXCR, one entry per CDR3 protein. The repertoire holds 100,000 to 150,000 distinct CDR3 sequences, with around 94% as singletons. Sequencing input: CD8+ T cells from PBMCs. The receptors come from a human donor with Susac syndrome. Both conserved end residues are part of each CDR3. D genes are given only for firm matches. A clone size is listed for some rows: how often the clone was seen (once, few, many), or a class if it is expanded.

cdr3_nt cdr3_aa j_call clone_size v_call d_call
TGTGCCAGCTCACCACCTACAAAGGAGACGGATGAGCAGTTCTTC CASSPPTKETDEQFF TRBJ2-1 . TRBV18 .
TGTGCCAGCAGTGAGCCTACAGGGGCCACGAACACCGGGGAGCTGTTTTTT CASSEPTGATNTGELFF TRBJ2-2 . TRBV25-1 TRBD1
TGTGCCTGGAGTACGGCTAGCGGGGGGTACAATGAGCAGTTCTTC CAWSTASGGYNEQFF TRBJ2-1 . TRBV30 TRBD2
TGTGCCAGCAAGCCTAGCGGGAGCGACCAAGAGACCCAGTACTTC CASKPSGSDQETQYF TRBJ2-5 . TRBV7-3 TRBD2
TGTGCCAGCAGTTTTCAGTTAACCGGGGAGCTGTTTTTT CASSFQLTGELFF TRBJ2-2 . TRBV28 .
TGCGCCAGCAGCGCTGGGCTTTACGCTTTCTTT CASSAGLYAFF TRBJ1-1 . TRBV5-1 .
TGTGCCAGCAGTTCCCGGGACACCCAGCAGCCCCAGCATTTT CASSSRDTQQPQHF TRBJ1-5 . TRBV28 .
TGTGCTAGTGGTTTGCTACAGGGAGGGGAGACCCAGTACTTC CASGLLQGGETQYF TRBJ2-5 . TRBV12-5 .
TGCAGTGCTAGAGGCCCCCTGGGTAACCAAGAGACCCAGTACTTC CSARGPLGNQETQYF TRBJ2-5 . TRBV20-1 .
TGTGCCAGCAGCCTCGCAGGCAGAGAACTCGACGAGCAGTACTTC CASSLAGRELDEQYF TRBJ2-7 . TRBV5-4 .
TGTGCCAGCAGCTCCCCAGATACGCAGTATTTT CASSSPDTQYF TRBJ2-3 few TRBV7-9 .
TGTGCCAGCAGCCATACGCCCGCAAACCGGGATCTTTCACCCCTCCACTTT CASSHTPANRDLSPLHF TRBJ1-6 . TRBV3-1 .
TGCAGTGCTAGAAATGGGGACGGGAGAGACACCGGGGAGCTGTTTTTT CSARNGDGRDTGELFF TRBJ2-2 . TRBV20-1 .
TGTGCCAGCAGTGGACCACCTCATGGTGAAGCTTTCTTT CASSGPPHGEAFF TRBJ1-1 . TRBV6-1 .
TGTGCCAGCAGCTTAAATCGGGTCAGGGGCACTGAAGCTTTCTTT CASSLNRVRGTEAFF TRBJ1-1 . TRBV13 .
TGTGCCAGCAGTTTCGCGGACGGCGAGCAGTACTTC CASSFADGEQYF TRBJ2-7 once TRBV12-3/TRBV12-4 .
TGTGCCAGCAGTTTCGGAAGGGGGAACGAGCAGTACTTC CASSFGRGNEQYF TRBJ2-7 . TRBV7-8 .
TGTGCCAGCAGTTTTCGGGACAGGGGCCCCCCGGAGACCCAGTACTTC CASSFRDRGPPETQYF TRBJ2-5 . TRBV28 TRBD1
TGTGCCACCGAAGGGGGGGATAGGTACAATGAGCAGTTCTTC CATEGGDRYNEQFF TRBJ2-1 . TRBV15 .
TGTGCCAGCAGCTTGGGATGGGGCAGCAATCAGCCCCAGCATTTT CASSLGWGSNQPQHF TRBJ1-5 . TRBV5-6 .
TGTGCCAGCAGCCTAGGACAGGGACTAGCCAAAAACATTCAGTACTTC CASSLGQGLAKNIQYF TRBJ2-4 . TRBV7-2 TRBD1
TGTGCCAGCAGTTTCGGTGGGGGTGGCTACACCTTC CASSFGGGGYTF TRBJ1-2 . TRBV27 .
TGTGCCAGCAGTGGGGGGGGTCAGCCCCAGCATTTT CASSGGGQPQHF TRBJ1-5 . TRBV27 .
TGCAGTGCACTCCAGGTCGCAGCCCCTACCTACGAGCAGTACTTC CSALQVAAPTYEQYF TRBJ2-7 . TRBV20-1 .
TGTGCCAGCAGTCTGGGGGCGACAAGCTCCTACGAGCAGTACTTC CASSLGATSSYEQYF TRBJ2-7 . TRBV5-6 .
TGTGCCAGCAGCTCTTCCTACGAGCAGTACTTC CASSSSYEQYF TRBJ2-7 many TRBV5-6 .
TGCGCCAGCAGCTTGGCCACTACCCCCGTATACAATGAGCAGTTCTTC CASSLATTPVYNEQFF TRBJ2-1 . TRBV5-1 .
TGTGCCAGCACCCTGGAGGGATCCTACGAGCAGTACTTC CASTLEGSYEQYF TRBJ2-7 . TRBV11-2 .
TGCAGCGCTCAAGCGCAGGGTAGCAATCAGCCCCAGCATTTT CSAQAQGSNQPQHF TRBJ1-5 . TRBV29-1 .
TGTGCCAGCTTTGGCGGGGGCGATCAGCCCCAGCATTTT CASFGGGDQPQHF TRBJ1-5 . TRBV12-3/TRBV12-4 .
TGTGCCAGCAGTGATTTGTCGGGAGGGCCCTCAAGTGAGCAGTTCTTC CASSDLSGGPSSEQFF TRBJ2-1 . TRBV25-1 TRBD2
TGTGCCAGCAGTCCTGAGGGGACAGGGCGTAGAGATACGCAGTATTTT CASSPEGTGRRDTQYF TRBJ2-3 . TRBV28 TRBD1
TGCAGTGCTAGGGGACTAGCTAGCTCCTACGAGCAGTACTTC CSARGLASSYEQYF TRBJ2-7 few TRBV20-1 TRBD2
TGTGCCAGCAGCCCAGAGGGCCACCCCAGCTCCTACAATGAGCAGTTCTTC CASSPEGHPSSYNEQFF TRBJ2-1 . TRBV5-6 .
TGTGCCAGCAGCCCACCCCCCGACAACCAAGAGACCCAGTACTTC CASSPPPDNQETQYF TRBJ2-5 . TRBV7-9 .
TGTGCCAGCAGCTCCCAGACAGGGATGGGGGGAAGGGGCTACACCTTC CASSSQTGMGGRGYTF TRBJ1-2 . TRBV7-8 TRBD1
TGTGCCAGCAGCTTAGGGTTCCACGAGCAGTACTTC CASSLGFHEQYF TRBJ2-7 . TRBV7-2 .
TGTGCCAGCAGCCGACTAGCGGGGGGGCCCCAAGATACGCAGTATTTT CASSRLAGGPQDTQYF TRBJ2-3 . TRBV6-6 TRBD2
TGTGCCAGCTCACCAGGGGATGAGGGCCCTGGGGCCAACGTCCTGACTTTC CASSPGDEGPGANVLTF TRBJ2-6 . TRBV18 .
TGTGCCAGCAGCTCGCCGGGACTAGCGGGGGAAAGATCCTACAATGAGCAGTTCTTC CASSSPGLAGERSYNEQFF TRBJ2-1 . TRBV13 TRBD2
TGTGCCAGTAGTATTTGGCAGACACCCTACGAGCAGTACTTC CASSIWQTPYEQYF TRBJ2-7 once TRBV19 .
TGTGCCACTGGTGCCGGGACAGCAAGTGGCTACACCTTC CATGAGTASGYTF TRBJ1-2 . TRBV24-1 TRBD1
TGCAGTGCTAGAGGCCTAGCGGGGGTATCCTACGAGCAGTACTTC CSARGLAGVSYEQYF TRBJ2-7 . TRBV20-1 TRBD2
TGCAGCTCGGGGGGGACAGAACCATACGAGCAGTACTTC CSSGGTEPYEQYF TRBJ2-7 few TRBV29-1 .
TGTGCCTGGAGGAATGTAGGGGCCGCGCCTACTAACACTGAAGCTTTCTTT CAWRNVGAAPTNTEAFF TRBJ1-1 . TRBV30 .
TGTGCCACCAGCAGAGATCGGGCAGGGACCTCCTACGAGCAGTACTTC CATSRDRAGTSYEQYF TRBJ2-7 . TRBV15 .
TGTGCCAGCAGCTTAGAGGGGGGGCCTCGAGATACGCAGTATTTT CASSLEGGPRDTQYF TRBJ2-3 . TRBV11-2 .
TGTGCCAGCAGCTCCAGAGGACAGGCGGATTCACCCCTCCACTTT CASSSRGQADSPLHF TRBJ1-6 once TRBV7-9 TRBD1
TGCGCCAGCAGCCAGGTACAGGGTCAGCCCCAGCATTTT CASSQVQGQPQHF TRBJ1-5 . TRBV4-1 .
TGTGCCAGCAGGGGGATGGGACTACCCTACAATGAGCAGTTCTTC CASRGMGLPYNEQFF TRBJ2-1 . TRBV12-3/TRBV12-4 TRBD2
TGCAGCGTTATCCCGGGCACAGGATATGGCTACACCTTC CSVIPGTGYGYTF TRBJ1-2 . TRBV29-1 .
TGTGCCAGCAGTTTAGCCAAGGACGGACCCGGCGCGGGCTACACCTTC CASSLAKDGPGAGYTF TRBJ1-2 . TRBV12-3/TRBV12-4 .
TGTGCCAGCAGCTTAGGCCCTAGCGGGGGGCCTAACTCCTACAATGAGCAGTTCTTC CASSLGPSGGPNSYNEQFF TRBJ2-1 . TRBV7-9 TRBD2
TGTGCCAGCAGCCAACAGCGGGCCTTTTTATACGAGCAGTACTTC CASSQQRAFLYEQYF TRBJ2-7 . TRBV3-1 .